The 18 T cell receptor beta chains given below trace back to one sample, sequenced in a study of cytomegalovirus exposure and HLA in healthy donors. The study ran its PCR with 60 Vbeta and 13 Jbeta primers. Here immunoSEQ multiplex PCR was the method, and the copy in TCRdb shows in-frame clones only, minus some. The profile shows about 160,000 clones, about 65% of them singletons. Sequenced material: PBMCs. The receptor source for this set is a man aged 40-55 years in good health and CMV-seropositive.

This clone occurred a few times. V is TRBV11-2 and J is TRBJ2-2, with TRBD1 matching over 10 bases. The length of the CDR3 is 16 residues. Trimming cost V 0 bases and J 7 bases; bases outside gene matches: 5. Germline V gene lookup returns CDR1 SGHAT and CDR2 FQNNGV. The CDR3 DNA follows: TGTGCCAGCAGCTTAGACGGGACAGGGGCGAACGGGGAGCTGTTTTTT. This gives the protein CASSLDGTGANGELFF.

V is TRBV11-2 and J is TRBJ2-1, with D unclear. V lost 5 bases and J 8 bases, leaving 7 bases between the germline ends. This CDR3 comprises 11 residues. Germline V gene data show CDR1 as SGHAT and CDR2 as FQNNGV. The DNA of the CDR3 is TGTGCCAGCAGCGTCACTTATGAGCAGTTCTTC. It specifies CASSVTYEQFF.

The chain uses TRBV5-5 and TRBJ2-3; TRBD2 might be the D (6 bases). There are 14 residues in the CDR3. The germline CDR1 and CDR2 sequences are SGHKS and YYEKEE (reference sequence). Trimming stripped 0 bases from V and 2 bases from J, with 7 bases between. In DNA, the CDR3 is TGTGCCAGCAGCTTGGGCGGGGTCACAGATACGCAGTATTTT. Translation gives CASSLGGVTDTQYF.

This clone was seen more than once but under ten times. The chain carries TRBV4-2 and TRBJ1-6, with D unresolved. The CDR3 contains 16 residues. The V gene's germline CDR1 is LGHNA and CDR2 YNFKEQ. Trimming pared 0 bases from V and 8 bases from J, leaving 14 bases between. For the CDR3, the DNA is TGTGCCAGCAGCCAAGAGGCGAGACTAACTGATTCACCCCTCCACTTT. The encoded protein is CASSQEARLTDSPLHF.

The chain uses TRBV6-1 and TRBJ2-1, with 8 positions matching TRBD1. The CDR3 is 21 amino acids. The V and J ends lost 0 bases and 8 bases, in that order; junction bases with no gene match: 24. Germline CDR1 and CDR2: MNHNS and SASEGT. The CDR3 sequence: CASSEAPYRDRYDRRRHEQFF. The CDR3 bases are TGTGCCAGCAGTGAAGCGCCTTACCGGGACAGGTACGACCGAAGGCGACATGAGCAGTTCTTC.

This clone has just a few counts. The V gene is TRBV6-5, the J gene TRBJ2-7, with TRBD1 identical over 9 bases. The CDR3 loop spans 16 amino acids. Germline assignment: CDR1 MNHEY and CDR2 SVGAGI. The ends lost 4 bases at V and 0 bases at J; junction bases unmatched: 7. CDR3 in amino acids: CASSWGGTGSSYEQYF. CDR3 nucleotide sequence: TGTGCCAGCAGTTGGGGGGGGACAGGGAGCTCCTACGAGCAGTACTTC.

This clone has a handful of counts. The V gene is TRBV5-1, the J gene TRBJ2-3, with TRBD2 matching 12 bases. Germline trimming cut 1 base from V and 5 bases from J; bases unmatched to any gene: 8. CDR3 length: 17 residues. Germline V gene data show CDR1 as SGHRS and CDR2 as YFSETQ. CDR3 nucleotides: TGCGCCAGCAGCTTGTTGGCTAGCGGGGGGGCAGAAGATACGCAGTATTTT. Protein product: CASSLLASGGAEDTQYF.

CDR3 nucleotide sequence: TGCAGCGCTGGGGTCAGTCAGGGCTATGGCTACACCTTC. Amino acid sequence: CSAGVSQGYGYTF. The genes are TRBV29-1 and TRBJ1-2, with D possibly matching TRBD1 (5 bases). Germline-derived CDR1 and CDR2 are SQVTM and ANQGSEA. The V and J ends lost 7 bases and 4 bases respectively, with 16 bases between them. The CDR3 has 13 residues. Drawing the rest from reference TRBV29-1 and TRBJ1-2, the complete variable domain is SAVISQKPSRDICQRGTSLTIQCQVDSQVTMMFWYRQQPGQSLTLIATANQGSEATYESGFVIDKFPISRPNLTFSTLTVSNMSPEDSSIYLCSAGVSQGYGYTFGSGTRLTVV.

This clone was observed a few times. This chain joins TRBV9 and TRBJ2-1; possibly TRBD2 for D (6 bases). CDR1 SGDLS and CDR2 YYNGEE come from the germline V gene. Trimming shortened V by 0 bases and J by 1 base, and 8 bases separated the two germline ends. This CDR3 comprises 15 residues. The CDR3 region has the DNA TGTGCCAGCAGCGTAGGGGACTTGTCCTACAATGAGCAGTTCTTC. This encodes CASSVGDLSYNEQFF. Complete variable domain (other parts from reference TRBV9 and TRBJ2-1): DSGVTQTPKHLITATGQRVTLRCSPRSGDLSVYWYQQSLDQGLQFLIQYYNGEERAKGNILERFSAQQFPDLHSELNLSSLELGDSALYFCASSVGDLSYNEQFFGPGTRLTVL.

This sequence joins TRBV7-8 and TRBJ1-1, with TRBD1 matching 7 bases. V was clipped by 4 bases and J by 0 bases; unmatched bases: 8. The germline V gene has CDR1 SGHVS and CDR2 FQNEAQ. This CDR3 region has 16 residues. The CDR3, as DNA: TGTGCCAGCAGCTCCCTGCCGGGACAGATGAACACTGAAGCTTTCTTT. Protein sequence: CASSSLPGQMNTEAFF.

The chain carries TRBV2 and TRBJ1-1; unclear D gene. Germline V gene lookup returns CDR1 SNHLY and CDR2 FYNNEI. The V gene lost 6 bases and the J gene lost 4 bases, with 15 bases spanning the gap. This CDR3 is 14 amino acids long. DNA for the CDR3: TGTGCCAGCAGACGCCGGGTCCGGAGCACTGAAGCTTTCTTT. It is translated as CASRRRVRSTEAFF. Based on the CDR3 plus reference TRBV2 and TRBJ1-1, the full variable domain is EPEVTQTPSHQVTQMGQEVILRCVPISNHLYFYWYRQILGQKVEFLVSFYNNEISEKSEIFDDQFSVERPDGSNFTLKIRSTKLEDSAMYFCASRRRVRSTEAFFGQGTRLTVV.

The rearrangement uses TRBV6-1 and TRBJ2-7, with D perhaps being TRBD1 or TRBD2 (8 bases each). The germline V and J ends were trimmed by 4 bases and 3 bases, with 16 bases remaining between them. CDR3 length: 15 residues. The germline V gene encodes CDR1 MNHNS and CDR2 SASEGT. The CDR3 sequence: CASSVAGQDLYEQYF. The CDR3, as DNA: TGTGCCAGCAGTGTAGCGGGACAGGACCTCTACGAGCAGTACTTC.

CDR3 loop: CASSKFGTGYEQYF. CDR3 nucleotides: TGTGCCAGCAGTAAGTTCGGGACAGGGTACGAGCAGTACTTC. This sequence joins TRBV2 and TRBJ2-5, with 9 bases that match TRBD1. The J call may not be correct, given that the DNA end is closer to TRBJ2-7. CDR3 size: 14 residues. Germline CDR1 is SNHLY and CDR2 is FYNNEI.

This chain connects TRBV9 to TRBJ2-7, with 12 positions matching TRBD2. CDR3 length: 14 residues. Unmatched junction bases numbered 9, after V lost 7 bases and J lost 7 bases. CDR1 and CDR2 (germline): SGDLS, YYNGEE. The CDR3 coding sequence is TGTGCCAGCTCGACGACTAGCGGGGGAGGAGAGCAGTACTTC. It is translated as CASSTTSGGGEQYF.

This clone was counted only a few times. The CDR3 coding sequence is TGTGCCAGCACCCCGGGAGAGGTTACTGGAAACACCATATATTTT. It yields the protein CASTPGEVTGNTIYF. The V call is TRBV25-1, the J call TRBJ1-3; D uncertain. The CDR3 runs 15 residues. Germline lookup yields CDR1 MGHDK and CDR2 SYGVNS. Deletions cut 7 bases from V and 2 bases from J, with 15 bases between.

V gene TRBV25-1 combines with J gene TRBJ1-2; tentatively, D is TRBD1 (5 bases). The CDR3 is made up of 14 amino acids. Germline lookup yields CDR1 MGHDK and CDR2 SYGVNS. The ends were cut back, 6 bases at V and 2 bases at J, with 13 bases in the middle. The CDR3 nucleotides are TGTGCCAGCAGGGAGGCGGGGCGGAACTATGGCTACACCTTC. Protein sequence: CASREAGRNYGYTF.

This clone has only a few counts. V is TRBV2 and J is TRBJ2-7, with D possibly matching TRBD2 (5 bases). The CDR3 sequence is 13 residues long. Germline CDR1 and CDR2: SNHLY and FYNNEI. V was cut by 2 bases and J by 2 bases, with 7 bases left in between. The CDR3 sequence is CASSEWRAYEQYF. In nucleotides, the CDR3 is TGTGCCAGCAGTGAATGGCGGGCCTACGAGCAGTACTTC. The whole variable domain, filled in from reference TRBV2 and TRBJ2-7, reads EPEVTQTPSHQVTQMGQEVILRCVPISNHLYFYWYRQILGQKVEFLVSFYNNEISEKSEIFDDQFSVERPDGSNFTLKIRSTKLEDSAMYFCASSEWRAYEQYFGPGTRLTVT.

The chain uses TRBV9 and TRBJ1-1, with a weak D call TRBD1 (5 bases). The CDR3 is made up of 14 amino acids. Germline CDR1 is SGDLS and CDR2 is YYNGEE. Trimming shortened V by 1 base and J by 1 base, and 8 bases separated the two germline ends. The CDR3 spells CASSVRQTNTEAFF. In nucleotides, the CDR3 is TGTGCCAGCAGCGTACGACAGACGAACACTGAAGCTTTCTTT.